A single sample is the source of the 11 T cell receptor beta chains below, sequenced in a study of control samples from healthy donors and cancer patients. Sequenced by immunoSEQ multiplex PCR; TCRdb stores in-frame clones only, minus some. This table has around 140,000 clones, 89% appearing once. The sample was PBMCs. The receptors come from a man in his fifties with head and neck cancer.

The chain is built from TRBV24-1 and TRBJ2-5, with TRBD2 matching over 7 bases. Per germline, CDR1 KGHDR and CDR2 SFDVKD. V shed 4 bases and J 2 bases; nucleotides not matched to a gene: 0. CDR3 length: 13 residues. The CDR3 loop reads CATSEGGQETQYF. CDR3 DNA sequence: TGTGCCACCAGTGAGGGGGGGCAAGAGACCCAGTACTTC.

The genes are TRBV29-1 and TRBJ1-2, with 7 bases matching TRBD1. The CDR3 extends over 12 amino acids. V lost 7 bases and J lost 8; bases outside the gene matches: 10. CDR1 SQVTM and CDR2 ANQGSEA come from the germline V gene. The CDR3 DNA reads as TGCAGCGGGACCGACAGGGTAAAGGGCTACACCTTC. Its translation: CSGTDRVKGYTF.

The chain recombines TRBV28 with TRBJ2-7; D is unclear. The V end was cut by 1 base, the J end by 2 bases, with 12 bases between. Germline values: CDR1 MDHEN, CDR2 SYDVKM. CDR3 length: 15 amino acids. For the CDR3, the DNA is TGTGCCAGCAGTTTATCATCTGGGTCGGCCTACGAGCAGTACTTC. This sequence encodes CASSLSSGSAYEQYF.

The genes are TRBV5-1 and TRBJ2-1; the D call may be TRBD1 or TRBD2 (5 bases each). CDR1 is SGHRS, CDR2 YFSETQ, per germline. V lost 4 bases and J lost 6, with 20 bases in between. The CDR3 spans 16 residues. Here the CDR3 DNA reads TGCGCCAGCAGCCTCGGAACTAGTTCAGGGCGCAATGAGCAGTTCTTC. Translated: CASSLGTSSGRNEQFF.

The rearrangement joins TRBV18 to TRBJ1-5; TRBD1 agrees at 10 bases. CDR3 length: 13 amino acids. Trimming at V came to 5 bases and at J to 8 bases, leaving 3 bases not matched to a gene. In germline, CDR1 is KGHSH, CDR2 LQKENI. The CDR3 region has the DNA TGTGCCAGCTCAGGGGACAGGGGTGAGCCCCAGCATTTT. Amino acids: CASSGDRGEPQHF.

Remarks on this clone: At the DNA level, this CDR3 is encoded by other sequences in the same sample as well. The chain joins TRBV5-1 to TRBJ2-1; D is perhaps TRBD2 (6 bases). The CDR3 spans 14 residues. The ends were cut back, 4 bases at V and 4 bases at J, with 12 bases in the middle. Germline CDR1 reads SGHRS; CDR2 reads YFSETQ. CDR3 sequence: CASSQGLGYNEQFF. In DNA, the CDR3 is TGCGCCAGCAGCCAGGGACTGGGTTACAATGAGCAGTTCTTC.

A single count supports this clone. The chain is built from TRBV14 and TRBJ1-6; D unresolved. The ends were cut back, 4 bases at V and 13 bases at J, with 14 bases in the middle. CDR1 and CDR2 (germline): SGHDN, FVKESK. This CDR3 is built from 13 residues. The CDR3 region has the DNA TGTGCCAGCAGCCGGGATGACGTCGGTCCCCTCCACTTT. The encoded protein is CASSRDDVGPLHF.

This chain links TRBV27 with TRBJ2-7; 8 nucleotides align to TRBD2. Germline CDR1 and CDR2: MNHEY and SMNVEV (reference sequence). Losses at the gene ends were 2 bases for V and 0 bases for J; bases not matched to a gene: 6. This CDR3 spans 16 amino acids. The CDR3 DNA sequence: TGTGCCAGCAGTTTACGGGCTAGCGGGTCCTCCTACGAGCAGTACTTC. Its protein product is CASSLRASGSSYEQYF.

This chain links TRBV5-1 with TRBJ2-7; the D gene is possibly TRBD2 (6 bases). Germline CDR1 reads SGHRS; CDR2 reads YFSETQ. V shed 3 bases and J shed 2 bases, with 15 bases lying between them. The CDR3 runs 15 residues. CDR3: CASSWGTLITYEQYF. The CDR3 nucleotides are TGCGCCAGCAGCTGGGGGACTTTGATCACCTACGAGCAGTACTTC.

In DNA, the CDR3 is TGTGCCAGCAGCCAAATCGGGCAGGGCTTTGGAAACACCATATATTTT. This gives the protein CASSQIGQGFGNTIYF. The chain couples TRBV3-1 (or the pseudogene TRBV3-2) to TRBJ1-3; weak D call: TRBD1 (5 bases). Germline loops: CDR1 LGHDT, CDR2 YNNKEL (reference sequence). Trimming removed 2 bases from V and 3 bases from J, with 14 bases in between. The CDR3 extends over 16 amino acids.

This chain joins TRBV11-2 and TRBJ2-3, with 10 bases fitting TRBD2. The germline V gene has CDR1 SGHAT and CDR2 FQNNGV. Trimming at V came to 5 bases and at J to 1 base, leaving 9 bases not matched to a gene. This CDR3 is built from 17 residues. The CDR3 sequence: CASSVGASGSGTDTQYF. The CDR3 DNA reads as TGTGCCAGCAGCGTCGGGGCTAGCGGGAGCGGCACAGATACGCAGTATTTT.